Each of the 5 T cell receptor beta chains below was sequenced from the same sample in a study of early T cells in non-severe SARS-CoV-2 infection. TCRdb re-analysed the 5' RACE reads in MiXCR, keeping a single row per CDR3 protein. The table includes 85,000 to 100,000 distinct CDR3 sequences, approximately 13% detected once. The sequencing input was whole blood. The origin of the receptors is an adult who was a healthcare worker with PCR-confirmed SARS-CoV-2 infection or an uninfected control (not recorded which).

A few counts support this clonotype. The chain links TRBV2 to TRBJ2-4; D gene uncertain. V gave up 3 bases and J gave up 3 bases, with 9 bases separating them. Germline assignment: CDR1 SNHLY and CDR2 FYNNEI. CDR3 length: 14 residues. The CDR3 reads CASSEARLKNIQYF. CDR3 in DNA: TGTGCCAGCAGTGAGGCTAGACTCAAAAACATTCAGTACTTC.

The table lists this clonotype with a count of one. The chain joins TRBV10-1 to TRBJ2-3, with TRBD1 matching over 8 bases. Germline CDR1 WNHNN, CDR2 SYGVQD (reference sequence). V was pared by 5 bases and J by 10 bases, with 11 bases of the junction left unmatched. The CDR3 is 14 residues long. CDR3 sequence: CASSLTGASPPQYF. The CDR3 DNA is TGCGCCAGCAGTTTGACAGGGGCATCCCCTCCGCAGTATTTT.

This chain links TRBV25-1 with TRBJ2-2; no clear D gene. V was cut by 5 bases and J by 7 bases, with 5 bases left in between. There are 11 residues in the CDR3. Germline V CDR1 and CDR2: MGHDK, SYGVNS. CDR3 amino acids: CASSSFGELFF. CDR3 DNA sequence: TGTGCCAGCAGTAGTTTCGGGGAGCTGTTTTTT.

V and J are TRBV28 and TRBJ1-6, with a weak D call TRBD1 (5 bases). The ends were cut back, 3 bases at V and 9 bases at J, with 12 bases in the middle. The CDR3 runs 14 residues. Germline assignment: CDR1 MDHEN and CDR2 SYDVKM. CDR3 DNA: TGTGCCAGCAGTTTTATCCAGGGAGGTTCACCCCTCCACTTT. This encodes CASSFIQGGSPLHF.

This clonotype was observed a few times. V gene TRBV20-1 combines with J gene TRBJ1-1; D unclear. Trimming cost V 3 bases and J 1 base, with 6 bases left between them. The length of the CDR3 is 12 residues. Germline CDR1 DFQATT, CDR2 SNEGSKA (reference sequence). In DNA, the CDR3 is TGCAGTGCTAGGTGGCAGAACACTGAAGCTTTCTTT. It is translated as CSARWQNTEAFF.